Here is one T cell receptor beta chain with its context. The data belong to a study of blood T cells in healthy people across ages. CDR3 length: 16 residues. Germline CDR1 is LNHNV and CDR2 is YYDKDF (reference sequence). V was cut by 0 bases and J by 2 bases, with 11 bases left in between. With a J-beta primer mix and a sample-barcoded 5' primer, a second PCR ran about 6 to 11 cycles. One entry per CDR3 protein results from TCRdb running MiXCR on the 5' RACE reads. The data contain fewer than 950,000 distinct CDR3 sequences, roughly 40% of them singletons. The TCR sequence derives from a man between 18 and 29 years old in good health. The sample was blood. The chain carries TRBV15 and TRBJ1-5; D not resolved. Here the CDR3 reads CATSRDAVMGNQPQHF. The CDR3 nucleotides are TGTGCCACCAGCAGAGATGCGGTAATGGGCAATCAGCCCCAGCATTTT.